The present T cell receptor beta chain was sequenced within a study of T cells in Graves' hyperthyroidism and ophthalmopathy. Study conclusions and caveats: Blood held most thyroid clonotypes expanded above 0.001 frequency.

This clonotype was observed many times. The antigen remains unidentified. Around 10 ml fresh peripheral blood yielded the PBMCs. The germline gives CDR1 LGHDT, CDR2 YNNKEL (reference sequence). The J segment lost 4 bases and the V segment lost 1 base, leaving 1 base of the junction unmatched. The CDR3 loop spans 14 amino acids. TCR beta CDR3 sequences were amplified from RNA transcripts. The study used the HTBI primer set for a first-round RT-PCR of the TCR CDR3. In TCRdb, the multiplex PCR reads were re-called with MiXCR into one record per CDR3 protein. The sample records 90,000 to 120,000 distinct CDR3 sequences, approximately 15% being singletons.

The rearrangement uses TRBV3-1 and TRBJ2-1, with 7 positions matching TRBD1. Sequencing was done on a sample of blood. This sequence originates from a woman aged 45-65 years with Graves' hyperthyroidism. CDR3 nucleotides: TGTGCCAGCAGCCAAGCACAGGGGTACAATGAGCAGTTCTTC. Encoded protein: CASSQAQGYNEQFF.